This TCR beta chain was recovered during a study of cytomegalovirus exposure and HLA in healthy donors. The study ran its PCR with 60 Vbeta and 13 Jbeta primers. Only in-frame clones appear in the TCRdb table, and some are missing; sequencing was by immunoSEQ multiplex PCR. The sample includes 100,000 to 150,000 clones, around 78% of them seen just once. Germline V lookup: CDR1 SGHNT, CDR2 YYREEE (reference sequence). The ends were cut back, 0 bases at V and 2 bases at J, with 9 bases in the middle. This CDR3 is built from 14 residues. Comment on this clone: Antigen specificity is unknown.

General study findings and limits: Reports indicate that TCR beta sequences accurately predicted the HLA-A and HLA-B alleles of most subjects. Upon later analysis, HLA-associated TCR beta chains proved more clonally expanded than other, equally common chains. More than 150 TCR beta chains were listed as cytomegalovirus-associated. Several of the most significant clusters appeared linked to common viral pathogens, based on a later analysis.

Input material: PBMCs. This chain uses TRBV5-4 with TRBJ2-7, with a possible D match to TRBD1 (5 bases). This receptor was identified in a middle-aged man in good health and CMV-seronegative. The CDR3 coding sequence is TGTGCCAGCAGCTTGGCCGGCAGGGCCTACGAGCAGTACGTC. Translation: CASSLAGRAYEQYV.